A single TCR beta chain is shown here with its context. Its cognate antigen is unknown. Cells that made up the mixed lymphocyte reaction were cocultured at 37°C for under 7 days. Stimulator PBMCs carried Violet Dye, while responder PBMCs carried CFSE, combined at 1:1. The data were taken from a study of siplizumab effects on memory and regulatory T cells. Study findings and constraints: Researchers did not confirm the suppressive function of proliferating Tregs from siplizumab cultures. The naive T cell population seemed more diverse than memory cells and seemed a major contributor to the alloresponse.

In each sample, 85,000 to 100,000 TCR templates were assayed. Sequencing used immunoSEQ multiplex PCR; TCRdb keeps in-frame clones, though not all of them. In the table there are almost 20,000 clones, approximately 44% of which are singletons. The V end lost 4 bases, the J end lost 5 bases, and 18 bases lay between the germline ends. Looked up from germline, CDR1 is SGHTA and CDR2 is FQGNSA. CDR3 size: 15 residues. The chain links TRBV7-2 to TRBJ2-7; D may be TRBD2 (6 bases). The sample consisted of CFSE-low (dividing) CD4+ T cells sorted from an allogeneic mixed lymphocyte reaction. The clonotype comes from a human donor in good health; the cells came from an allogeneic mixed lymphocyte reaction. Some clones in this sample may be carry-over from other donors' samples. The DNA for the CDR3 is TGTGCCAGCAGCTCCCTGGGGGGAACTATTGACGAGCAGTACTTC. Its protein product is CASSSLGGTIDEQYF. Using reference TRBV7-2 and TRBJ2-7 for the parts outside the CDR3, the full variable domain is GAGVSQSPSNKVTEKGKDVELRCDPISGHTALYWYRQSLGQGLEFLIYFQGNSAPDKSGLPSDRFSAERTGGSVSTLTIQRTQQEDSAVYLCASSSLGGTIDEQYFGPGTRLTVT.